This T cell receptor (beta chain) was recorded in a study of cytomegalovirus exposure and HLA in healthy donors. To note about this clone: Antigen: not known.

Primers: 60 Vbeta forward and 13 Jbeta reverse. Sequenced by immunoSEQ multiplex PCR; TCRdb stores in-frame clones only, minus some. The sample records around 200,000 clones, approximately 86% being singletons. Points from the study as a whole: Reportedly, fewer N-insertions than the approximately 610-donor mean appeared in an Asian-associated ancestry cluster in a later analysis. Some public TCRs appeared in many individuals, while most sequences were rare. Excluded: some indistinguishable V segments such as TRBV6-2 and TRBV6-3.

J gave up 5 bases and V 2 bases, and 9 bases lay outside the gene matches. This CDR3 spans 15 amino acids. Germline loops: CDR1 SGDLS, CDR2 YYNGEE. The material sequenced was PBMCs. The receptor's source is a woman in her twenties or thirties in good health and CMV-seronegative. The chain couples TRBV9 to TRBJ1-1; 7 nucleotides match TRBD1. The CDR3 reads CASSVDRDLYTEAFF. CDR3 in DNA: TGTGCCAGCAGCGTCGACAGGGACTTGTATACTGAAGCTTTCTTT.